The 29 T cell receptor beta chains presented below share a single source sample, sequenced in a study of post-analysis software for immune sequencing data. Regarding the study as a whole: Comparison of patients with controls showed a handful of TRBV segments more frequent in patients, TRBV5-6, TRBV5-1 and TRBV20-1 among them.

Prepared TCR beta cDNA libraries contained unique molecular identifiers. TCRdb reprocessed the PCR reads via MiXCR and lists one record per CDR3 protein. Found here are under 900,000 distinct CDR3 sequences, about 50% of them singletons; the top ten hold around 4.5%. No antigen is known for these receptors. The sequencing sample was made of blood. Receptor source: a girl between 5 and 17 years old with multiple sclerosis.

The chain links TRBV5-1 to TRBJ2-7, with 7 bases matching TRBD2. The CDR3 is 13 residues long. The ends lost 3 bases at V and 3 bases at J; junction bases unmatched: 3. Germline lookup yields CDR1 SGHRS and CDR2 YFSETQ. CDR3 DNA sequence: TGCGCCAGCAGCTGGGACTACAACTACGAGCAGTACTTC. It is translated as CASSWDYNYEQYF.

The chain is built from TRBV20-1 and TRBJ1-2; tentatively, D is TRBD1 (5 bases). CDR3 length equals 12 residues. Trimming took 2 bases from V and 2 from J, leaving 6 bases between them. The germline CDR1 and CDR2 sequences are DFQATT and SNEGSKA (reference sequence). This CDR3 is CSARRDNYGYTF. The CDR3 DNA follows: TGCAGTGCTAGACGGGACAACTATGGCTACACCTTC.

Worth noting for this clonotype: Mismatch with germline at one junction end may stem from a read error. V gene TRBV5-1 combines with J gene TRBJ2-1, with unresolved D. Germline V gene data show CDR1 as SGHRS and CDR2 as YFSETQ. The CDR3 covers 12 residues. DNA of the CDR3: TGCGCCGGCAGCTTGGGTGTGGATGAGCAGTTCTTC. It yields the protein CAGSLGVDEQFF.

This clonotype came up many times. V gene TRBV29-1 combines with J gene TRBJ2-4, with 9 bases aligning to TRBD2. The CDR3 is 15 amino acids. V gave up 0 bases and J gave up 9 bases; unmatched junction bases: 9. Germline lookup yields CDR1 SQVTM and CDR2 ANQGSEA. The CDR3 DNA is TGCAGCGTTGAAGAGCTAGCGGGACTACGGGGCATTCAGTACTTC. This sequence encodes CSVEELAGLRGIQYF. The full variable domain, its missing parts supplied by reference TRBV29-1 and TRBJ2-4, is SAVISQKPSRDICQRGTSLTIQCQVDSQVTMMFWYRQQPGQSLTLIATANQGSEATYESGFVIDKFPISRPNLTFSTLTVSNMSPEDSSIYLCSVEELAGLRGIQYFGAGTRLSVL.

V is TRBV5-1 and J is TRBJ2-3; D may be TRBD2 (6 bases). The V gene's germline CDR1 is SGHRS and CDR2 YFSETQ. The CDR3 runs to 16 residues. V was shortened by 0 bases and J by 0 bases, with 11 bases between the two germline ends. The CDR3 protein is CASSLAGTSSTDTQYF. CDR3 DNA sequence: TGCGCCAGCAGCTTGGCTGGGACTTCTAGCACAGATACGCAGTATTTT.

This chain uses TRBV20-1 with TRBJ2-4, with TRBD1 identical over 9 bases. V lost 6 bases, J lost 7 bases, and 10 bases stayed unmatched. The CDR3 runs to 14 residues. Germline loops: CDR1 DFQATT, CDR2 SNEGSKA (reference sequence). CDR3 region: CSAMGQGIGNIQYF. The DNA of the CDR3 is TGCAGTGCAATGGGACAGGGAATCGGGAACATTCAGTACTTC.

The chain carries TRBV29-1 and TRBJ2-7, with D possibly called TRBD1 or TRBD2 (5 bases each). Germline-derived CDR1 and CDR2 are SQVTM and ANQGSEA. The ends were cut back, 7 bases at V and 6 bases at J, with 22 bases in the middle. The CDR3 length is 14 residues. The CDR3 nucleotides read TGCAGCGCCAGGGACGGCGACCGACCCTGCGAGCAGTACTTC. Protein: CSARDGDRPCEQYF.

The chain is built from TRBV6-4 and TRBJ2-1; tentatively, D is TRBD1 (5 bases). Germline values: CDR1 MRHNA, CDR2 SNTAGT. Trimming removed 3 bases from V and 6 bases from J, with 9 bases in between. CDR3 length: 13 residues. Here the CDR3 DNA reads TGTGCCAGCAGTGAAGGCAGGGTCAATGAGCAGTTCTTC. It encodes CASSEGRVNEQFF.

V is TRBV6-1 and J is TRBJ2-3; 10 bases fit TRBD2. The length of the CDR3 is 17 residues. Germline V gene data show CDR1 as MNHNS and CDR2 as SASEGT. Germline trimming cut 4 bases from V and 1 base from J; bases unmatched to any gene: 8. CDR3 DNA sequence: TGTGCCAGCAGTGGGGGGACTAGCGAGATCGGCACAGATACGCAGTATTTT. Its translation is CASSGGTSEIGTDTQYF.

The chain links TRBV12-3 or TRBV12-4 to TRBJ1-2; no firm D call. The germline V and J ends were trimmed by 2 bases and 5 bases, with 9 bases remaining between them. CDR3 size: 13 residues. CDR3 in amino acids: CASSLKGLYGYTF. The CDR3 DNA reads as TGTGCCAGCAGTTTAAAGGGTCTGTATGGCTACACCTTC.

The chain carries TRBV20-1 and TRBJ2-4; either TRBD1 or TRBD2 may fit D (5 bases each). Germline CDR1 reads DFQATT; CDR2 reads SNEGSKA (reference sequence). V shed 6 bases and J shed 6 bases, with 12 bases lying between them. The CDR3 contains 12 residues. DNA for the CDR3: TGCAGTGCCAACCGGGACCTAAACATTCAGTACTTC. Protein product: CSANRDLNIQYF.

This chain connects TRBV12-3 or TRBV12-4 to TRBJ1-5; tentatively, D is TRBD1 (5 bases). This CDR3 spans 14 amino acids. V gave up 6 bases and J gave up 4 bases, with 13 bases separating them. CDR3 residues: CASSSTRTNQPQHF. The CDR3 DNA follows: TGTGCCAGCAGCTCGACAAGGACAAATCAGCCCCAGCATTTT.

The rearrangement joins TRBV20-1 to TRBJ2-5; possible D gene TRBD2, 6 bases. This CDR3 comprises 12 residues. V lost 4 bases to trimming and J lost 4 bases, with 10 bases between them. CDR1 and CDR2 from the germline V gene are DFQATT and SNEGSKA (reference sequence). The CDR3 protein is CSAMSGLETQYF. The DNA of the CDR3 is TGCAGTGCTATGAGCGGGTTAGAGACCCAGTACTTC.

The V and J genes are TRBV6-2 or TRBV6-3 and TRBJ2-7, with D tentatively TRBD2 (7 bases). With the DNA end fitting TRBJ2-5 better, the J assignment may be wrong. Germline lookup yields CDR1 MNHEY and CDR2 SVGEGT. CDR3 length: 16 amino acids. This chain's CDR3 is CAQRENHRACMETQYF. The CDR3 DNA is TGTGCCCAGCGGGAAAACCACAGGGCGTGTATGGAGACCCAGTACTTC.

This clonotype was counted between two and nine times. This chain uses TRBV6-5 with TRBJ2-3; TRBD2 matches 14 bases. This CDR3 is built from 20 residues. CDR1 is MNHEY and CDR2 is SVGAGI in the germline V gene. Trimming at V came to 3 bases and at J to 2 bases, leaving 13 bases not matched to a gene. CDR3 nucleotides: TGTGCCAGCAGTTATCAGTTGGGGACTAGCGGGGGCCTTTCCACAGATACGCAGTATTTT. Protein: CASSYQLGTSGGLSTDTQYF.

V is TRBV7-9 and J is TRBJ2-5; weak D call: TRBD2 (6 bases). Germline CDR1 reads SEHNR; CDR2 reads FQNEAQ (reference sequence). Trimming pared 5 bases from V and 0 bases from J, leaving 28 bases between. This CDR3 spans 20 amino acids. CDR3 protein: CASSPPPGLPTSDYQETQYF. CDR3 bases: TGTGCCAGCAGCCCTCCTCCGGGACTCCCTACCTCTGATTACCAAGAGACCCAGTACTTC.

This clonotype was detected once. V usage is TRBV6-1 and J usage is TRBJ1-4; 9 nucleotides line up with TRBD1. This CDR3 has 16 amino acids. After removal of 0 bases from V and 9 bases from J, the junction contained 8 bases not matched to a gene. Germline CDR1 MNHNS, CDR2 SASEGT. CDR3 bases: TGTGCCAGCAGTGAAGCTACCGGGACAGGGACGAAAAAACTGTTTTTT. It translates to CASSEATGTGTKKLFF.

The chain employs TRBV7-9 and TRBJ2-7; 7 nucleotides align to TRBD1. The germline CDR1 and CDR2 sequences are SEHNR and FQNEAQ (reference sequence). The CDR3 sequence is 18 residues long. V lost 3 bases and J lost 5; bases outside the gene matches: 19. The CDR3 nucleotides read TGTGCCAGCAGCTTCCCCCCTGGTAGGGGACAGCGGACAGACGAGCAGTACTTC. This codes for CASSFPPGRGQRTDEQYF.

This clonotype has just a few counts. V is TRBV7-2 and J is TRBJ1-2, with D uncertain. The CDR3 runs 14 residues. In germline, CDR1 is SGHTA, CDR2 FQGNSA. With 1 base removed from V and 2 bases from J, the gap between germline ends came to 8 bases. CDR3 nucleotide sequence: TGTGCCAGCAGCTTAGGACCGGGGAACTATGGCTACACCTTC. Encoded protein: CASSLGPGNYGYTF.

The chain employs TRBV10-3 and TRBJ2-1; 9 nucleotides line up with TRBD1. The V segment lost 9 bases and the J segment 0 bases; nucleotides outside the gene matches: 3. CDR3 size: 14 residues. Germline V gene sequence: CDR1 ENHRY, CDR2 SYGVKD. CDR3 DNA sequence: TGTGCCATTCGGGACAGGGACTCCTACAATGAGCAGTTCTTC. Its translation is CAIRDRDSYNEQFF.

This clonotype was seen only once. V gene TRBV4-1 combines with J gene TRBJ2-7; weak D call: TRBD2 (5 bases). The V gene lost 1 base and the J gene lost 2 bases, with 9 bases spanning the gap. Looked up from germline, CDR1 is MGHRA and CDR2 is YSYEKL. There are 14 residues in the CDR3. CDR3 bases: TGCGCCAGCAGCCAAGGCGGGTCTCCCTACGAGCAGTACTTC. As protein: CASSQGGSPYEQYF.

This clonotype was observed a handful of times. The CDR3 nucleotides are TGTGCCAGCAGCTTAGCCGCGGGACGGACTCACTACGAGCAGTACTTC. The encoded protein is CASSLAAGRTHYEQYF. This sequence joins TRBV7-9 and TRBJ2-7, with D perhaps matching TRBD2 (6 bases). This CDR3 is built from 16 residues. Trimming left V 0 bases short and J 3 bases short, with 15 bases between. Germline values: CDR1 SEHNR, CDR2 FQNEAQ (reference sequence).

This clonotype came up a few times. The chain has TRBV6-5 and TRBJ1-2; possibly TRBD1 for D (5 bases). The length of the CDR3 is 14 residues. Germline V CDR1 and CDR2: MNHEY, SVGAGI. V gave up 11 bases and J gave up 4 bases, with 20 bases separating them. The CDR3: CAAGGGRQAYGYTF. In DNA form, the CDR3 reads TGTGCCGCCGGGGGGGGACGTCAAGCCTATGGCTACACCTTC.

The chain's CDR3 is CASSLGTRQGSQYF. CDR3 sequence (DNA): TGCGCCAGCAGCTTGGGCACCCGACAGGGTTCGCAGTACTTC. The rearrangement links TRBV5-1 to TRBJ2-5; 7 bases align to TRBD1. Germline V gene lookup returns CDR1 SGHRS and CDR2 YFSETQ. This CDR3 comprises 14 residues. V lost 0 bases to trimming and J lost 11 bases; unmatched junction nucleotides: 10. The full variable domain, its missing parts supplied by reference TRBV5-1 and TRBJ2-5, is KAGVTQTPRYLIKTRGQQVTLSCSPISGHRSVSWYQQTPGQGLQFLFEYFSETQRNKGNFPGRFSGRQFSNSRSEMNVSTLELGDSALYLCASSLGTRQGSQYFGPGTRLLVL.

This clonotype turned up a few times. The rearrangement links TRBV6-5 to TRBJ1-2; the D gene is possibly TRBD1 (6 bases). The germline gives CDR1 MNHEY, CDR2 SVGAGI. The CDR3 is 16 amino acids. V was trimmed by 3 bases and J by 1 base, leaving 15 bases between them. The CDR3, as DNA: TGTGCCAGCAGTTATGGGCCGGGACAACGTAACTATGGCTACACCTTC. Protein sequence: CASSYGPGQRNYGYTF.

The chain combines TRBV6-6 with TRBJ2-4; D perhaps matches TRBD2 (6 bases). The tail of the sequence fits TRBJ2-7 better, so the J call may be wrong. The germline gives CDR1 MNHNY, CDR2 SVGAGI (reference sequence). The CDR3 is made up of 15 amino acids. DNA for the CDR3: TGTGCCAGCAGTCGCGGGACTTTAAGCTCCTACGAGCAGTACTTC. It encodes CASSRGTLSSYEQYF.

V usage is TRBV20-1 and J usage is TRBJ1-5, with 7 bases that match TRBD1. Germline-derived CDR1 and CDR2 are DFQATT and SNEGSKA (reference sequence). Trimming at V came to 5 bases and at J to 5 bases, leaving 18 bases not matched to a gene. CDR3 size: 17 residues. CDR3 sequence reads: CSASRGPMGGGDQPQHF. Here the CDR3 DNA reads TGCAGTGCTTCTAGGGGGCCGATGGGGGGCGGGGATCAGCCCCAGCATTTT.

V and J are TRBV3-1 and TRBJ2-5, with 7 bases fitting TRBD2. This CDR3 has 14 amino acids. Losses at the gene ends were 7 bases for V and 7 bases for J; bases not matched to a gene: 12. The germline gives CDR1 LGHDT, CDR2 YNNKEL (reference sequence). Here the CDR3 DNA reads TGTGCCAGCAACTCGCGGGGGATTGAGGTGACCCAGTACTTC. This codes for CASNSRGIEVTQYF.

This chain links TRBV6-1 with TRBJ2-1; D possibly corresponds to TRBD2 (5 bases). CDR3 length: 15 residues. Germline V lookup: CDR1 MNHNS, CDR2 SASEGT. V was trimmed by 2 bases and J by 2 bases, leaving 10 bases between them. The CDR3 DNA reads TGTGCCAGCAGTGAACTAGCCGAACCCTACAATGAGCAGTTCTTC. Encoded protein: CASSELAEPYNEQFF.